This passage covers 2 T cell receptor beta chains from one sample sequenced in a study of molecular identifiers for immune sequencing clone quantification. One entry per CDR3 protein, called by TCRdb with MiXCR from the PCR reads. The repertoire consists of 400,000 to 600,000 distinct CDR3 sequences, with about a fifth occurring once and the leading ten covering 0.7% to 1%. Sequencing was carried out using naive CD8+ T cells from blood, with Jurkat cell RNA spiked in. Subset of the sample: FACS-sorted CD8+CD4-CCR7+CD45RA+ naive T cells. These receptor sequences come from a human donor in good health. Some libraries in this study had Jurkat cell RNA spiked in.

This sequence joins TRBV11-2 and TRBJ1-1; 7 bases map to TRBD1. Per germline, CDR1 SGHAT and CDR2 FQNNGV. This CDR3 is built from 18 residues. The V and J ends lost 4 bases and 4 bases, in that order; junction bases with no gene match: 18. The CDR3 coding sequence is TGTGCCAGCAGCTCCCGAACAGGGGACTGTAACCCGATCACTGAAGCTTTCTTT. Translation: CASSSRTGDCNPITEAFF.

A word on this clonotype: With a much larger clone just one base away, this may be a read error. V and J are TRBV4-2 and TRBJ2-2; 10 positions match TRBD2. Per germline, CDR1 LGHNA and CDR2 YNFKEQ. The trim removed 0 bases at V and 0 bases at J, leaving 7 bases unmatched. The length of the CDR3 is 19 residues. The CDR3 coding sequence is TGTGCCAGCAGCCAAGATTCTCCTAGCGGGGGCACGAACACCGGGGAGCTGTTTTTT. This codes for CASSQDSPSGGTNTGELFF.